This T cell receptor beta chain emerged from a study of cytomegalovirus exposure and HLA in healthy donors. General observations from the study: Further analysis, carried out later, found HLA-associated TCR beta chains more clonally expanded than equally common other chains.

PCR was performed using 60 Vbeta and 13 Jbeta primers. Clones were sequenced by immunoSEQ multiplex PCR, and TCRdb holds only the in-frame ones, with some missing. The sample carries about 93,000 clones, roughly 79% recorded once. This clone has just one count. Antigen: not known. What was sequenced was PBMCs. The sequence was obtained from a man aged 30 to 45 in good health and CMV-seronegative.

The CDR3 region has the DNA TGTGCCACCAGCCGAAGGACTAGCGGTGATACGCAGTATTTT. This encodes CATSRRTSGDTQYF. The chain uses TRBV15 and TRBJ2-3; 10 nucleotides align to TRBD2. The V segment lost 5 bases and the J segment 6 bases; nucleotides outside the gene matches: 5. CDR1 is LNHNV, CDR2 YYDKDF, per germline (reference sequence). The CDR3 is made up of 14 amino acids. Together with reference TRBV15 and TRBJ2-3, the CDR3 gives the full variable domain: DAMVIQNPRYQVTQFGKPVTLSCSQTLNHNVMYWYQQKSSQAPKLLFHYYDKDFNNEADTPDNFQSRRPNTSFCFLDIRSPGLGDTAMYLCATSRRTSGDTQYFGPGTRLTVL.